This T cell receptor (beta chain) emerged from a study of vaccination and CD4 T cells after COVID-19. This clonotype is medium-sized (0.01 to 0.1%) by share. Its target is unknown. Treatment defined: approximately 9-day PBMC culture with coronavirus spike peptide pools or control peptides (ViraFEST assay). The Oncomine TCR Beta short-read assay was applied to DNA of cultured CD4+ T cells. TCRdb re-called the PCR reads with MiXCR, one entry per CDR3 protein. This table has more than 9,000 distinct CDR3 sequences, 30% appearing once. The TCR originated in a human donor with COVID-19. Specimen: cultured CD4+ T cells from blood.

DNA for the CDR3: TGTGCCACCAGCACTCGACAGGGGAAGAGTTCACCCCTCCACTTT. This gives the protein CATSTRQGKSSPLHF. The chain recombines TRBV15 with TRBJ1-6, with 8 nucleotides matching TRBD1. Germline V CDR1 and CDR2: LNHNV, YYDKDF (reference sequence). Trimming cost V 4 bases and J 9 bases; bases outside gene matches: 8. The CDR3 length is 15 residues.